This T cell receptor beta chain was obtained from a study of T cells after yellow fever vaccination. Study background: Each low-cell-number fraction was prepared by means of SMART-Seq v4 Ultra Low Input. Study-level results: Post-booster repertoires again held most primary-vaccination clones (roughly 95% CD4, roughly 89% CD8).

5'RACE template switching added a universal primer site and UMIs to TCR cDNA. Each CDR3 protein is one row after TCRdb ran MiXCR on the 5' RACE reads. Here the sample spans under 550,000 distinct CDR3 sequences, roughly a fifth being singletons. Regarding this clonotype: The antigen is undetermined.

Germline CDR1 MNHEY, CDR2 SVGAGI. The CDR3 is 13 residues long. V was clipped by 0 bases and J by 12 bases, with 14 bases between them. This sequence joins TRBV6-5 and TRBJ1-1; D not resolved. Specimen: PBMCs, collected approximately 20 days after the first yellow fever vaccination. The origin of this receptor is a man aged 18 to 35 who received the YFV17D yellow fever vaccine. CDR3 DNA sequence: TGTGCCAGCAGTTACTCGATATCGAAAATCCCTTTCTTT. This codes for CASSYSISKIPFF.